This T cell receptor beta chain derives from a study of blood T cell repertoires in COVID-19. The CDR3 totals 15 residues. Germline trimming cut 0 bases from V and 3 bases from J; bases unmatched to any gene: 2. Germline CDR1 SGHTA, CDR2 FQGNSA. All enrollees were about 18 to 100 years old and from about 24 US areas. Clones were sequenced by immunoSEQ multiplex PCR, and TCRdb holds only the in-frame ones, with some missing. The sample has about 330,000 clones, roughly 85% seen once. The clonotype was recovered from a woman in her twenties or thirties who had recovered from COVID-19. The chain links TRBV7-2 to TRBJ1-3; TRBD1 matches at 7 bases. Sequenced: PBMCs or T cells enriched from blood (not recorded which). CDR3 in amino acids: CASSLAGGRGNTIYF. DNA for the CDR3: TGTGCCAGCAGCTTAGCAGGGGGCCGTGGAAACACCATATATTTT.